This note documents a single TCR beta chain sequence. The CDR3 consists of 14 residues. Trimming removed 3 bases at V and 10 bases at J, with 16 bases between. CDR1 and CDR2 from the germline V gene are GTSNPN and SVGIG (reference sequence). The data were obtained in a study of T cell changes during pregnancy in multiple sclerosis. Measured with immunoSEQ multiplex PCR; TCRdb has only the in-frame clones, and not every one. The table shows 90,000 to 95,000 clones, with about 93% occurring only once. V gene TRBV30 combines with J gene TRBJ1-6, with D possibly matching TRBD1 (6 bases). This material consisted of peripheral blood, taken in the first trimester of pregnancy. The sequence was collected from a female donor with multiple sclerosis, enrolled in a pregnancy study. The CDR3 DNA reads as TGTGCCTGGAGCGGAAGACAGGCGTCATCACCCCTCCACTTT. Protein sequence: CAWSGRQASSPLHF. Variable domain in full (rest from reference TRBV30 and TRBJ1-6): SQTIHQWPATLVQPVGSPLSLECTVEGTSNPNLYWYRQAAGRGLQLLFYSVGIGQISSEVPQNLSASRPQDRQFILSSKKLLLSDSGFYLCAWSGRQASSPLHFGNGTRLTVT.